One sample yielded the 7 T cell receptor beta chains listed below, sequenced in a study of neurological immune-mediated disorders. As to time point: longitudinal time-point 1 (baseline). TCRdb analysed the 5' RACE reads with MiXCR anew, one entry per CDR3 protein. The profile covers some 49,000 distinct CDR3 sequences, with about 9% appearing a single time and 1.5% to 2% taken by the ten largest. Sequencing was carried out using PBMCs. Receptor source: a woman between 40 and 55 years old in good health.

This clonotype was observed many times. J is TRBJ2-6 and V is TRBV5-1; 11 nucleotides agree with TRBD2. This CDR3 comprises 19 residues. Germline V gene lookup returns CDR1 SGHRS and CDR2 YFSETQ. Trimming cost V 0 bases and J 1 base; bases outside gene matches: 6. The CDR3 DNA is TGCGCCAGCAGCTTGGGACTAGCGGGGTATCGGTCTGGGGCCAACGTCCTGACTTTC. Translated, it gives CASSLGLAGYRSGANVLTF.

This clonotype was seen repeatedly, ten times or more. V usage is TRBV5-1 and J usage is TRBJ2-7; D not resolved. This CDR3 contains 15 residues. Germline lookup yields CDR1 SGHRS and CDR2 YFSETQ. The V gene lost 2 bases and the J gene lost 5 bases, with 17 bases spanning the gap. CDR3 region: CASSFPLAGPNEQYF. CDR3 DNA sequence: TGCGCCAGCAGCTTCCCCCTCGCAGGCCCCAACGAGCAGTACTTC.

This clonotype was found many times. The CDR3 bases are TGCGCCAGCAGCCAAGGATTCGGGGAGACCCAGTACTTC. Encoded protein: CASSQGFGETQYF. V is TRBV4-1 and J is TRBJ2-5; no clear D. The CDR3 loop spans 13 amino acids. V was clipped by 1 base and J by 5 bases, with 8 bases between them. The germline V gene encodes CDR1 MGHRA and CDR2 YSYEKL.

This clonotype showed up many times. The rearrangement links TRBV4-3 to TRBJ1-1, with 8 bases aligning to TRBD1. Per germline, CDR1 LGHNA and CDR2 YSLEER. Losses at the gene ends were 4 bases for V and 1 base for J; bases not matched to a gene: 5. The CDR3 consists of 15 residues. The CDR3 sequence is CASSPTDRENTEAFF. The CDR3 nucleotides read TGCGCCAGCAGCCCGACGGACAGGGAGAACACTGAAGCTTTCTTT.

Details on this clonotype: One end of the junction varies from germline; a read error may be responsible. V gene TRBV7-9 combines with J gene TRBJ2-2, with D perhaps matching TRBD1 (5 bases). The CDR3 extends over 13 amino acids. Germline V gene lookup returns CDR1 SEHNR and CDR2 FQNEAQ (reference sequence). The CDR3 DNA follows: TGTGCCAACAGCTTAATGGACACAGGGGAGCTGTTTTTT. It codes for CANSLMDTGELFF.

This clonotype has a handful of counts. This chain joins TRBV27 and TRBJ1-1; D is perhaps TRBD1 (6 bases). Trimming took 6 bases from V and 8 from J, leaving 16 bases between them. Germline V gene lookup returns CDR1 MNHEY and CDR2 SMNVEV (reference sequence). There are 13 residues in the CDR3. The CDR3 is CASSPGGQREAFF. CDR3 coding DNA: TGTGCCAGCAGCCCTGGTGGACAGAGAGAAGCTTTCTTT.

There are many counts of this clonotype. This sequence joins TRBV29-1 and TRBJ1-2; tentative D call: TRBD1 (5 bases). Germline loops: CDR1 SQVTM, CDR2 ANQGSEA. V was trimmed by 6 bases and J by 3 bases, leaving 11 bases between them. The CDR3 loop spans 12 amino acids. CDR3 region: CSVVTGDYGYTF. The CDR3 bases are TGCAGCGTGGTTACAGGCGACTATGGCTACACCTTC.